This T cell receptor beta chain was captured in a study of OX40 agonist ivuxolimab in advanced cancers. General study findings and limits: It was also the case that some nonresponders had low normalized T-cell clonal expansion.

To note about this clone: The antigen is undetermined.

The repertoire was sequenced with immunoSEQ multiplex PCR; TCRdb's copy has only in-frame clones and lacks some. This table has roughly 90,000 clones, roughly 87% appearing once. Germline lookup yields CDR1 LGHNA and CDR2 YNFKEQ. After removal of 1 base from V and 5 bases from J, the junction contained 9 bases not matched to a gene. The CDR3 is 16 amino acids. The clonotype was recovered from an adult with an advanced solid tumor such as melanoma, head and neck, liver or kidney cancer. The sequencing used CD4+ or CD8+ T cells sorted from blood, collected in a trial of the OX40 agonist ivuxolimab. The chain is built from TRBV4-2 and TRBJ2-7; 9 bases agree with TRBD2. The CDR3 sequence: CASSQVLPSGDNEQYF. The CDR3 DNA follows: TGTGCCAGCAGCCAAGTGTTACCTAGCGGGGACAACGAGCAGTACTTC.